The rows below give T cell receptor beta chains drawn from one sample of a study of tumor and adjacent non-tumor tissue in lung cancer. TCRdb re-called the multiplex PCR reads through MiXCR, storing one row per CDR3 protein. The sample carries tens of thousands of distinct CDR3 sequences, 60% recorded once. Material for sequencing was lung tumor tissue. Source of these receptors: a man aged 45-65 years with non-small cell lung cancer. The CDR3 runs from the conserved cysteine through the conserved F or W. The order of the fields is V gene, D gene, J gene, clone size, CDR3 protein, CDR3 DNA. The D gene is left open where the match is weak. Clone sizes are given selectively: once, few, many, or a class where the clone is expanded.

>TRBV10-3|NA|TRBJ2-7|NA
CAVSESGVQTPYEQYF
TGTGCCGTCAGTGAGTCAGGAGTGCAAACCCCCTACGAGCAGTACTTC
>TRBV15|NA|TRBJ2-4|few
CATSSFPIPGDKNIQYF
TGTGCCACCAGCAGCTTCCCTATCCCGGGGGATAAAAACATTCAGTACTTC
>TRBV30|TRBD1|TRBJ1-2|NA
CARGQGPSDYGYTF
TGTGCCCGGGGACAGGGACCATCTGACTATGGCTACACCTTC
>TRBV12-3/TRBV12-4|TRBD1|TRBJ1-4|many
CASSPGTGGEEKLFF
TGTGCCAGCAGTCCCGGGACAGGGGGCGAAGAAAAACTGTTTTTT
>TRBV11-2|NA|TRBJ2-5|NA
CASGSTWGVPETQYF
TGTGCCAGCGGCTCCACTTGGGGGGTACCAGAGACCCAGTACTTC
>TRBV20-1|TRBD2|TRBJ2-5|NA
CSARELAGLEIQYF
TGCAGTGCTAGAGAACTAGCGGGGTTGGAGATCCAGTACTTC
>TRBV10-1|NA|TRBJ2-3|NA
CASSGAGTDAQYF
TGCGCCAGCAGTGGAGCTGGCACAGATGCGCAGTATTTT
>TRBV12-3/TRBV12-4|TRBD2|TRBJ2-1|many
CASSRGQRGYNEQFF
TGTGCCAGCAGCCGCGGCCAGCGGGGCTACAATGAGCAGTTCTTC
>TRBV4-2|TRBD2|TRBJ2-7|many
CASSHTSGSKNEQYF
TGTGCCAGCAGCCACACTAGCGGGAGCAAGAACGAGCAGTACTTC
>TRBV30|NA|TRBJ2-1|NA
CPWTLEGYYNEQFF
TGTCCCTGGACTCTTGAGGGTTATTACAATGAGCAGTTCTTC
>TRBV12-3/TRBV12-4|TRBD1|TRBJ1-1|many
CASSLGQGGSLNTEAFF
TGTGCCAGCAGTTTAGGGCAGGGGGGCAGCTTGAACACTGAAGCTTTCTTT
>TRBV12-3/TRBV12-4|TRBD2|TRBJ2-5|NA
CASTGTSGEGETQYF
TGTGCCAGCACCGGGACCAGTGGGGAGGGGGAGACCCAGTACTTC
>TRBV7-9|TRBD2|TRBJ2-3|NA
CASSLGNSGSRTDTQYF
TGTGCCAGCAGCTTAGGAAATAGCGGGAGCCGCACAGATACGCAGTATTTT
>TRBV5-1|TRBD2|TRBJ2-3|NA
CASSLLAGHTNAQYF
TGCGCCAGCAGCCTACTAGCGGGGCACACAAATGCGCAGTATTTT
>TRBV7-8|TRBD1|TRBJ1-5|NA
CASSLGAGKGQPEHF
TGTGCTAGCAGCTTAGGGGCAGGGAAGGGACAGCCCGAGCATTTT
>TRBV11-3|NA|TRBJ1-2|NA
CARQRARGYTF
TGTGCGCGACAGAGGGCGCGTGGCTACACTTTC
>TRBV6-1|NA|TRBJ2-7|many
CASRGRASSYEQYF
TGTGCCAGCAGAGGACGAGCTAGCTCCTACGAGCAGTACTTC
>TRBV6-5|TRBD2|TRBJ2-2|many
CASSYLTSGRAGELFF
TGTGCCAGCAGTTACCTCACTAGCGGGAGGGCTGGGGAGCTGTTTTTT
>TRBV28|NA|TRBJ2-1|few
CASSRNNEQFF
TGTGCCAGCAGCCGGAACAATGAGCAGTTCTTC
>TRBV11-2|NA|TRBJ1-6|NA
CARSFSGHNYNSHLHF
TGTGCAAGAAGCTTCTCGGGACACAACTATAATTCACACCTCCACTTT
>TRBV10-3|NA|TRBJ2-5|many
CASRGAETQYF
TGTGCCTCTAGGGGCGCAGAGACCCAGTACTTC
>TRBV28|TRBD2|TRBJ2-5|NA
CVSSRLAGGLGETQYF
TGTGTCAGCAGTCGCCTAGCGGGAGGCCTGGGAGAGACCCAGTACTTC
>TRBV12-3/TRBV12-4|NA|TRBJ1-2|many
CASWIGYTF
TGTGCCAGCTGGATAGGCTACACCTTC
>TRBV20-1|TRBD1|TRBJ1-5|NA
CSGRGGQGADQPQHF
TGCAGTGGTAGAGGGGGACAGGGGGCAGATCAGCCCCAGCATTTT
>TRBV18|NA|TRBJ2-5|NA
CASSPRVLVRREETLYF
TGTGCCAGCTCACCAAGAGTCCTAGTAAGGAGAGAAGAGACCCTGTACTTC
>TRBV5-1|NA|TRBJ2-3|few
CASSLSGTLHTDTQYF
TGCGCCAGCAGCTTGTCCGGGACACTGCACACAGATACGCAGTATTTT
>TRBV20-1|TRBD1|TRBJ1-5|once
CSAHDRGKQPQHF
TGCAGTGCTCACGACAGGGGCAAACAGCCCCAGCATTTT
>TRBV10-3|NA|TRBJ1-1|few
CAISEFGQIRYTEAFF
TGTGCCATCAGTGAGTTTGGACAGATAAGATACACTGAAGCTTTCTTT
>TRBV20-1|NA|TRBJ2-2|NA
CSASKANTGEMLF
TGCAGTGCTAGTAAGGCGAACACCGGGGAGATGTTGTTT
>TRBV5-1|NA|TRBJ1-5|NA
CASSLEGGHQPQHF
TGCGCCAGCAGCTTGGAGGGGGGGCATCAGCCCCAGCATTTT
>TRBV11-2|NA|TRBJ1-1|NA
CAGSLVPGNTEAFF
TGTGCCGGCAGTTTAGTCCCCGGGAACACTGAAGCTTTCTTT
>TRBV7-9|NA|TRBJ2-1|NA
CASSRMIAVYNEQFF
TGTGCCAGTAGCCGCATGATAGCGGTATACAATGAGCAGTTCTTC
>TRBV4-1|TRBD2|TRBJ2-1|many
CASSQGGSGVEQFF
TGCGCCAGCAGCCAAGGCGGGAGCGGAGTTGAGCAGTTCTTC
>TRBV5-6|NA|TRBJ2-7|many
CASSLDRMHSYEQYF
TGTGCCAGCAGCTTGGACAGGATGCACTCCTACGAGCAGTACTTC
>TRBV21-1|NA|TRBJ1-1|NA
CTNSGQGNTEAFF
TGTACCAACAGCGGACAGGGGAACACTGAAGCTTTCTTT
>TRBV5-1|NA|TRBJ2-3|NA
CASSLGAPTDMQYF
TGCGCTAGCAGCTTGGGGGCACCCACAGATATGCAGTATTTT
>TRBV20-1|NA|TRBJ2-7|NA
CSAKGTLSSYEQYF
TGCAGTGCGAAGGGGACACTCAGCTCCTACGAGCAGTACTTC
>TRBV20-1|NA|TRBJ2-5|NA
CSAKKTNTFKETQYF
TGCAGTGCGAAGAAAACGAACACTTTTAAAGAGACCCAGTACTTC
>TRBV5-1|NA|TRBJ1-5|NA
CASSLDGFTDTQHF
TGCGCCAGCAGCTTGGATGGCTTCACAGATACGCAGCATTTT
>TRBV9|NA|TRBJ2-2|NA
CASSEGFTGELFF
TGTGCCAGCAGCGAGGGGTTCACCGGGGAGCTGTTTTTT
>TRBV6-2/TRBV6-3|NA|TRBJ2-2|NA
CASSSPFTVAPRELFF
TGTGCCAGCAGCTCCCCCTTTACAGTGGCACCAAGGGAGCTGTTTTTT
>TRBV29-1|NA|TRBJ1-2|medium-sized
CSGSDSYGYTF
TGCAGCGGATCGGACAGCTATGGCTACACCTTC
>TRBV20-1|TRBD2|TRBJ2-3|few
CSASPRTGGYTDTQYF
TGCAGTGCTAGCCCCCGAACGGGAGGGTACACAGATACGCAGTATTTT
>TRBV6-2/TRBV6-3|TRBD2|TRBJ2-6|many
CASWRGSSGANVLTF
TGTGCCAGCTGGCGGGGGAGCTCTGGGGCCAACGTCCTGACTTTC
>TRBV4-2|NA|TRBJ2-3|few
CASSLGGVTDTQYF
TGTGCCAGCAGCCTAGGGGGGGTCACAGATACGCAGTATTTT
>TRBV28|NA|TRBJ1-3|medium-sized
CASSPTGSSGNTIYF
TGTGCCAGCAGCCCTACAGGGAGCTCTGGAAACACCATATATTTT
>TRBV10-2|TRBD1|TRBJ2-1|NA
CASSEQGGNEQFF
TGCGCCAGCAGTGAACAGGGGGGCAATGAGCAGTTCTTC
>TRBV12-3/TRBV12-4|NA|TRBJ1-5|NA
CASSSQGPQPQHF
TGTGCCAGCAGTTCGCAGGGACCTCAGCCCCAGCATTTT
>TRBV11-3|TRBD2|TRBJ2-3|NA
CTSSPGTSGGTTDTQYF
TGTACCAGCAGTCCGGGGACTAGCGGGGGGACCACAGATACGCAGTATTTT
>TRBV4-1|TRBD2|TRBJ2-1|NA
CASCPRTSGRNNGQFF
TGCGCCAGCTGCCCAAGGACTAGCGGGCGGAACAATGGGCAGTTCTTC
>TRBV11-3|NA|TRBJ2-7|NA
CASNLKVCGTKKYF
TGTGCCAGCAACTTAAAAGTCTGCGGGACAAAAAAGTACTTC
>TRBV11-2|NA|TRBJ2-4|NA
CASSLGTQGGAKNIQYF
TGTGCCAGCAGCTTAGGAACACAGGGTGGAGCCAAAAACATTCAGTACTTC